These 20 T cell receptor beta chains were all obtained from the same sample, sequenced in a study of CD8 T cells in Susac syndrome. The RNA input was about 0.5 to 1 ug, and it was reverse transcribed with random hexamers. TCRdb fed the immunoSEQ multiplex PCR reads into MiXCR, producing one record per CDR3 protein. The sample lists roughly 160,000 distinct CDR3 sequences, just under 95% occurring once. The sequencing input was CD4+ T cells from PBMCs. Receptors originate from a human donor in good health.

The chain carries TRBV30 and TRBJ2-1; 8 nucleotides match TRBD2. V trimming: 5 bases; J trimming: 0 bases; junction bases outside the gene matches: 3. There are 14 residues in the CDR3. Germline V lookup: CDR1 GTSNPN, CDR2 SVGIG (reference sequence). DNA for the CDR3: TGTGCCTGGTCTAGCGGGCTCTCCTACAATGAGCAGTTCTTC. Protein sequence: CAWSSGLSYNEQFF.

CDR3 DNA: TGTGCCAGCACCCAGAGGGGGGGCCTAGGTGAGCAGTTCTTC. Its protein product is CASTQRGGLGEQFF. The chain uses TRBV3-1 and TRBJ2-1; possible D gene TRBD2, 7 bases. V lost 7 bases, J lost 9 bases, and 19 bases lay in between. The CDR3 runs to 14 residues. Germline CDR1 reads LGHDT; CDR2 reads YNNKEL (reference sequence).

This sequence joins TRBV9 and TRBJ2-3; D remains ambiguous. The CDR3 contains 12 residues. Trimming cost V 0 bases and J 4 bases, with 3 bases left between them. Germline V lookup: CDR1 SGDLS, CDR2 YYNGEE. For the CDR3, the DNA is TGTGCCAGCAGCGTAGAGGCAGATACGCAGTATTTT. Its translation is CASSVEADTQYF.

The gene calls are TRBV30 and TRBJ1-5; no firm D call. CDR1 and CDR2 (germline): GTSNPN, SVGIG (reference sequence). V shed 2 bases and J shed 7 bases, with 12 bases lying between them. The CDR3 sequence is 13 residues long. The CDR3 region has the DNA TGTGCCTGGAGTTCGGATTCGTTGCAGCCCCAGCATTTT. It codes for CAWSSDSLQPQHF.

The rearrangement joins TRBV28 to TRBJ2-5; TRBD2 might be the D (5 bases). The CDR3 totals 13 residues. Trimming pared 5 bases from V and 9 bases from J, leaving 16 bases between. CDR1 and CDR2 from the germline V gene are MDHEN and SYDVKM. The CDR3 DNA reads as TGTGCCAGCAGTAGACGGGGTCGAGGAGCCCAGTACTTC. The encoded protein is CASSRRGRGAQYF.

The chain carries TRBV9 and TRBJ2-6; no clear D. V was trimmed by 0 bases and J by 2 bases, leaving 9 bases between them. CDR1 is SGDLS, CDR2 YYNGEE, per germline. The CDR3 spans 16 residues. CDR3 in DNA: TGTGCCAGCAGCGTAGCGGCAGGCGCTGGGGCCAACGTCCTGACTTTC. Protein: CASSVAAGAGANVLTF.

The chain recombines TRBV20-1 with TRBJ2-1; a possible D gene is TRBD2 (6 bases). V lost 5 bases and J lost 6, with 17 bases in between. The CDR3 extends over 14 amino acids. Germline CDR1 is DFQATT and CDR2 is SNEGSKA (reference sequence). CDR3 amino acids: CSAYSSAGGNEQFF. The DNA for the CDR3 is TGCAGTGCTTATTCTAGCGCCGGCGGCAATGAGCAGTTCTTC.

In this sample, this clonotype turned up a few times. The V gene is TRBV7-9, the J gene TRBJ2-7, with D unresolved. CDR3 length: 11 amino acids. Germline V lookup: CDR1 SEHNR, CDR2 FQNEAQ (reference sequence). V was pared by 5 bases and J by 3 bases, with 5 bases between. The CDR3 bases are TGTGCCAGCAGCCCTCTCTACGAGCAGTACTTC. Its translation is CASSPLYEQYF.

The CDR3 is CASSPGGGRETQYF. The DNA for the CDR3 is TGTGCCAGCAGCCCCGGGGGGGGGCGGGAGACCCAGTACTTC. V usage is TRBV6-5 and J usage is TRBJ2-5; 8 bases align to TRBD2. This CDR3 region has 14 residues. The V gene end was trimmed by 6 bases and the J gene end by 5 bases; junction bases not matched to a gene: 8. CDR1 is MNHEY, CDR2 SVGAGI, per germline.

This chain links TRBV15 with TRBJ2-2; 8 bases agree with TRBD2. This CDR3 spans 14 amino acids. The ends lost 8 bases at V and 2 bases at J; junction bases unmatched: 4. Germline V lookup: CDR1 LNHNV, CDR2 YYDKDF (reference sequence). CDR3 in DNA: TGTGCCACCCGTAGCGGGGAAAACACCGGGGAGCTGTTTTTT. Residues: CATRSGENTGELFF.

V gene TRBV29-1 combines with J gene TRBJ2-7; maybe TRBD1 (7 bases). With 4 bases removed from V and 5 bases from J, the gap between germline ends came to 12 bases. Germline V CDR1 and CDR2: SQVTM, ANQGSEA. The CDR3 has 12 residues. CDR3: CSVGQGGDEQYF. The CDR3, as DNA: TGCAGCGTTGGGCAGGGGGGCGACGAGCAGTACTTC.

The V gene is TRBV7-9, the J gene TRBJ1-6; perhaps TRBD1 as D (5 bases). The germline CDR1 and CDR2 sequences are SEHNR and FQNEAQ (reference sequence). CDR3 length: 15 amino acids. V was clipped by 5 bases and J by 9 bases, with 17 bases between them. CDR3 loop: CASSRLTGLASPLHF. The CDR3, as DNA: TGTGCCAGCAGCCGCCTTACGGGACTCGCTTCACCCCTCCACTTT.

The CDR3 spells CASSHEGLAGGPKYF. CDR3 in DNA: TGTGCCAGCAGCCACGAGGGACTAGCGGGGGGGCCGAAATATTTT. The V and J genes are TRBV14 and TRBJ2-3; 16 nucleotides match TRBD2. CDR1 is SGHDN and CDR2 is FVKESK in the germline V gene. The CDR3 extends over 15 amino acids. J lost 15 bases, V lost 3 bases, and 9 bases had no gene match.

J is TRBJ2-2 and V is TRBV25-1; D gene unclear. The germline V gene has CDR1 MGHDK and CDR2 SYGVNS. The CDR3 has 14 residues. Trimming left V 3 bases short and J 4 bases short, with 9 bases between. The CDR3 loop is CASSDAGFTGELFF. CDR3 nucleotide sequence: TGTGCCAGCAGTGACGCCGGTTTCACCGGGGAGCTGTTTTTT.

This rearrangement joins TRBV12-3 or TRBV12-4 to TRBJ2-3; 8 bases are shared with TRBD2. The CDR3 contains 14 residues. Losses at the gene ends were 6 bases for V and 3 bases for J; bases not matched to a gene: 5. Written as DNA, the CDR3 is TGTGCCAGCAGCTTTAGCGGGGCGACAGATACGCAGTATTTT. It codes for CASSFSGATDTQYF.

The chain combines TRBV3-1 with TRBJ1-5; D is unresolved. Germline V gene lookup returns CDR1 LGHDT and CDR2 YNNKEL (reference sequence). The CDR3 spans 13 residues. The ends were cut back, 8 bases at V and 0 bases at J, with 8 bases in the middle. The CDR3 nucleotides are TGTGCCAGCGCGGCGGATAGCAATCAGCCCCAGCATTTT. This sequence encodes CASAADSNQPQHF.

The chain combines TRBV14 with TRBJ1-3; D not certain. Germline assignment: CDR1 SGHDN and CDR2 FVKESK. The CDR3 covers 13 residues. Deletions cut 4 bases from V and 0 bases from J, with 4 bases between. Here the CDR3 DNA reads TGTGCCAGCAGCCGGATCTCTGGAAACACCATATATTTT. Protein: CASSRISGNTIYF.

The gene calls are TRBV4-3 and TRBJ2-7; D might be TRBD1 (6 bases). V dropped 1 base and J dropped 1 base, with 11 bases sitting between them. Germline lookup yields CDR1 LGHNA and CDR2 YSLEER. This CDR3 is built from 15 residues. The DNA for the CDR3 is TGCGCCAGCAGCCAAGCTAATGGACAGTCCTACGAGCAGTACTTC. Translation gives CASSQANGQSYEQYF.

This chain joins TRBV12-3 or TRBV12-4 and TRBJ2-7; D assignment may be TRBD1 or TRBD2 (5 bases each). The ends were cut back, 10 bases at V and 3 bases at J, with 10 bases in the middle. This CDR3 has 11 amino acids. CDR3 coding DNA: TGTGCCACCGGGGCTGGCTACGAGCAGTACTTC. This translates into CATGAGYEQYF.

The chain employs TRBV7-2 and TRBJ1-2, with TRBD1 identical over 8 bases. Trimming cost V 4 bases and J 4 bases; bases outside gene matches: 5. CDR3 length: 14 residues. The germline gives CDR1 SGHTA, CDR2 FQGNSA. The CDR3 here is CASSSRTGTYGYTF. CDR3 coding DNA: TGTGCCAGCAGCTCCCGGACAGGGACCTATGGCTACACCTTC.